Below, 15 T cell receptor beta chains from the same sample are listed, as sequenced in a study of blood T cells in healthy people across ages. A second PCR of 7 to 11 cycles used a sample-barcoded 5' primer and a J-beta primer mix. TCRdb processed the 5' RACE reads anew with MiXCR; each CDR3 protein has one entry. The table has fewer than 2 million distinct CDR3 sequences, 35% to 50% seen once. The sequenced sample was blood. Receptors originate from a human donor in good health.

Note on this clonotype: A read error may be the cause here, since a much bigger clone is one base away. This chain links TRBV10-3 with TRBJ2-1; TRBD2 is a possible D gene (5 bases). The CDR3 is 14 residues long. Germline lookup yields CDR1 ENHRY and CDR2 SYGVKD. V was pared by 5 bases and J by 13 bases, with 21 bases between. The CDR3 protein is CAISRERRQETQFF. CDR3 in DNA: TGTGCCATCAGTCGGGAAAGGCGACAAGAGACCCAGTTCTTC.

The V call is TRBV7-2, the J call TRBJ2-5; perhaps TRBD2 as D (6 bases). The V end lost 2 bases, the J end lost 4 bases, and 14 bases lay between the germline ends. The CDR3 is 15 residues long. Germline V gene lookup returns CDR1 SGHTA and CDR2 FQGNSA. CDR3 nucleotide sequence: TGTGCCAGCAGCTTATTCCCGGGAGTAGGAGAGACCCAGTACTTC. Protein sequence: CASSLFPGVGETQYF.

This clonotype was recorded only once. The V gene is TRBV9, the J gene TRBJ1-4; D is perhaps TRBD1 (5 bases). The CDR3 is 16 amino acids. Trimming took 3 bases from V and 8 from J, leaving 20 bases between them. CDR1 and CDR2 from the germline V gene are SGDLS and YYNGEE. This chain's CDR3 is CASSGASGQVGEKLFF. The CDR3 DNA follows: TGTGCCAGCAGCGGAGCGTCCGGACAAGTGGGGGAAAAACTGTTTTTT.

This clonotype was seen at least ten times. The chain combines TRBV6-1 with TRBJ2-7, with D uncertain. The V gene lost 6 bases and the J gene lost 3 bases, with 3 bases spanning the gap. The CDR3 is 10 residues long. CDR1 and CDR2 (germline): MNHNS, SASEGT. The CDR3 DNA sequence: TGTGCCAGCAGATACTACGAGCAGTACTTC. This codes for CASRYYEQYF.

This clonotype was seen repeatedly, ten times or more. The rearrangement joins TRBV6-6 to TRBJ1-4; D uncertain. CDR1 is MNHNY and CDR2 is SVGAGI in the germline V gene (reference sequence). This CDR3 comprises 14 residues. V lost 2 bases, J lost 4 bases, and 8 bases lay in between. CDR3 bases: TGTGCCAGCAGTTACGGGATCAATAATGAAAAACTGTTTTTT. Translated, it gives CASSYGINNEKLFF.

This clonotype was seen a handful of times. The V and J genes are TRBV4-2 and TRBJ2-2; the D gene is possibly TRBD2 (5 bases). V was pared by 7 bases and J by 7 bases, with 16 bases between. The CDR3 runs 14 residues. Germline V gives CDR1 LGHNA, CDR2 YNFKEQ. CDR3 sequence (DNA): TGTGCCAGCATGGTTAACGGGGTTAACGGGGAGCTGTTTTTT. This translates into CASMVNGVNGELFF.

The chain combines TRBV7-8 with TRBJ2-5; a weak D match, TRBD1 (6 bases). The V gene lost 0 bases and the J gene lost 1 base, with 12 bases spanning the gap. Per the germline V gene, CDR1 is SGHVS and CDR2 is FQNEAQ. CDR3 size: 16 residues. CDR3 amino acids: CASSLAPQGVQETQYF. Here the CDR3 DNA reads TGTGCCAGCAGCTTAGCTCCACAGGGAGTCCAAGAGACCCAGTACTTC.

This clonotype came up a few times. A much larger clonotype is one base distant, so this may be a read error. V gene TRBV15 combines with J gene TRBJ1-2; D ambiguous. CDR3 length: 14 residues. Germline-derived CDR1 and CDR2 are LNHNV and YYDKDF (reference sequence). Trimming left V 3 bases short and J 6 bases short, with 14 bases between. The CDR3 DNA sequence: TGTGCCACCAGCAGGAGGTTTAATAGGGATGGCTACACCTTC. It is translated as CATSRRFNRDGYTF.

The V and J genes are TRBV5-6 and TRBJ2-3; D is undetermined. The CDR3 runs to 13 residues. CDR1 is SGHDT, CDR2 YYEEEE, per germline. Trimming removed 1 base at V and 6 bases at J, with 9 bases between. The CDR3 protein is CASSLYFADTQYF. CDR3 nucleotide sequence: TGTGCCAGCAGCTTGTATTTTGCGGATACGCAGTATTTT.

This clonotype came up many times. The CDR3 reads CASRDPFLGGNQPQHF. The CDR3 DNA reads TGTGCCAGCAGAGATCCCTTTTTGGGGGGCAATCAGCCCCAGCATTTT. This sequence joins TRBV2 and TRBJ1-5; D may be TRBD1 (5 bases). Trimming took 6 bases from V and 2 from J, leaving 17 bases between them. Germline V CDR1 and CDR2: SNHLY, FYNNEI. There are 16 residues in the CDR3.

This clonotype was detected a few times. The CDR3 protein is CASSQEAARYNSPLHF. CDR3 nucleotides: TGCGCCAGCAGCCAAGAGGCAGCTCGCTATAATTCACCCCTCCACTTT. The J gene is TRBJ1-6, the V gene TRBV4-1; D is ambiguous. The CDR3 is 16 amino acids. The V end was cut by 0 bases, the J end by 3 bases, with 9 bases between. Germline CDR1 and CDR2: MGHRA and YSYEKL.

V gene TRBV12-3 or TRBV12-4 combines with J gene TRBJ2-3, with D perhaps matching TRBD2 (5 bases). This CDR3 has 13 residues. Trimming pared 2 bases from V and 8 bases from J, leaving 11 bases between. The CDR3 DNA reads TGTGCCAGCAGTTTACGGGGTTCAGGTACGCAGTATTTT. It translates to CASSLRGSGTQYF.

About this clonotype itself: Because the CDR3's place on the DNA is in doubt, the DNA is left out and the CDR3 is given as listed by TCRdb. The rearrangement joins TRBV20-1 to TRBJ1-1; the table names TRBD1, a call not compared with the DNA. Germline V gives CDR1 DFQATT, CDR2 SNEGSKA (reference sequence). The CDR3 has 20 residues if both end residues are counted. The CDR3 reads CSEALNYGYTFGTADTEAFF.

The chain carries TRBV6-5 and TRBJ1-2; D ambiguous. CDR3 length: 15 amino acids. The V gene lost 5 bases and the J gene lost 4 bases, with 17 bases spanning the gap. From germline, CDR1 is MNHEY and CDR2 SVGAGI. The CDR3 spells CASSLTPSDGYGYTF. Here the CDR3 DNA reads TGTGCCAGCAGTCTAACGCCTTCGGACGGCTATGGCTACACCTTC.

The chain links TRBV20-1 to TRBJ2-5; 10 bases fit TRBD2. Germline trimming cut 2 bases from V and 4 bases from J; bases unmatched to any gene: 13. The CDR3 runs to 17 residues. CDR1 is DFQATT, CDR2 SNEGSKA, per germline (reference sequence). This CDR3 is CSARLAGGLRGAETQYF. CDR3 DNA sequence: TGCAGTGCTAGATTAGCGGGGGGCTTGCGGGGGGCAGAGACCCAGTACTTC.